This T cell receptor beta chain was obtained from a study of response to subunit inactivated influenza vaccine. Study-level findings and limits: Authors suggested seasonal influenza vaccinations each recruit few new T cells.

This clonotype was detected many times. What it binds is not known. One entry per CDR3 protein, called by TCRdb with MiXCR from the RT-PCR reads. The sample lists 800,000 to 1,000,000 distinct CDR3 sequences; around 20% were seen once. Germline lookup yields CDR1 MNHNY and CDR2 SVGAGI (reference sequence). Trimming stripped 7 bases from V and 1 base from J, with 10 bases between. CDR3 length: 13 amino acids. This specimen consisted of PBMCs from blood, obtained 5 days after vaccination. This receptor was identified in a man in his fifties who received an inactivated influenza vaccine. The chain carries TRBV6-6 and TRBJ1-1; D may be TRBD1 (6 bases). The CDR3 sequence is CASTAQGNTEAFF. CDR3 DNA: TGTGCCAGCACTGCACAGGGGAACACTGAAGCTTTCTTT.